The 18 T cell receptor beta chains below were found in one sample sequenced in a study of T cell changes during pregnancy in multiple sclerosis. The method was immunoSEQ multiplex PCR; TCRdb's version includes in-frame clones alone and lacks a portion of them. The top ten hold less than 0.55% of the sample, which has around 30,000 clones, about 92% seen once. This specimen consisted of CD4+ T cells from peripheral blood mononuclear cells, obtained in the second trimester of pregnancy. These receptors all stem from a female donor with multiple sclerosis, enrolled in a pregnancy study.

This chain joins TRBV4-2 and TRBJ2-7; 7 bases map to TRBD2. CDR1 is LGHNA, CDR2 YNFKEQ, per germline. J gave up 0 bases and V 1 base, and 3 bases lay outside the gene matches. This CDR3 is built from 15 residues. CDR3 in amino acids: CASSQGGGSSYEQYF. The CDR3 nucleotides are TGTGCCAGCAGCCAAGGAGGCGGGAGCTCCTACGAGCAGTACTTC.

This chain's CDR3 is CASSQDMVPSSGRGNEQFF. The CDR3 DNA reads TGTGCCAGCAGCCAAGATATGGTGCCGAGTAGCGGGAGGGGCAATGAGCAGTTCTTC. V is TRBV4-2 and J is TRBJ2-1, with 11 bases fitting TRBD2. The V segment lost 0 bases and the J segment 6 bases; nucleotides outside the gene matches: 13. The CDR3 runs 19 residues. Germline values: CDR1 LGHNA, CDR2 YNFKEQ.

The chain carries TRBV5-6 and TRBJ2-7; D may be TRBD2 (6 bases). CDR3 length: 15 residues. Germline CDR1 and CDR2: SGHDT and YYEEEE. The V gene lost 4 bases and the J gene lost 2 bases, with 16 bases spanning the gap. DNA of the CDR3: TGTGCCAGCAGCCCGGGGACTTGGTCCCCCTACGAGCAGTACTTC. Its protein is CASSPGTWSPYEQYF. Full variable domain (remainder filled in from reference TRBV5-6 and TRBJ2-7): DAGVTQSPTHLIKTRGQQVTLRCSPKSGHDTVSWYQQALGQGPQFIFQYYEEEERQRGNFPDRFSGHQFPNYSSELNVNALLLGDSALYLCASSPGTWSPYEQYFGPGTRLTVT.

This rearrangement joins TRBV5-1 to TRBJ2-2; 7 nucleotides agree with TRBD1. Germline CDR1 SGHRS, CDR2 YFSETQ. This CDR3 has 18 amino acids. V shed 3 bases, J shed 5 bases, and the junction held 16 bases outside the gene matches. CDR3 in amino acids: CASSSRLKDRVATGELFF. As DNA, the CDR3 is TGCGCCAGCAGCTCGAGACTAAAAGACAGGGTTGCTACCGGGGAGCTGTTTTTT.

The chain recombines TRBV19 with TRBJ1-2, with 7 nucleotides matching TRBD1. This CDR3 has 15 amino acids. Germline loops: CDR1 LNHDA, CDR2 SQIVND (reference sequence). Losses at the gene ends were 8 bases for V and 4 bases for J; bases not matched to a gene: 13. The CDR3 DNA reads TGTGCCAGTGGGGACGAAAGGGGGCTTGGCTATGGCTACACCTTC. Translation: CASGDERGLGYGYTF.

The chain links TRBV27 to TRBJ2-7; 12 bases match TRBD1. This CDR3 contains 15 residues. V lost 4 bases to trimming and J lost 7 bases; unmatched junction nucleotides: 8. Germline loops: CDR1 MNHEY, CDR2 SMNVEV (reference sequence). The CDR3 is CASSSAGTGGGEQYF. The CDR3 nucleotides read TGTGCCAGCAGTTCTGCCGGGACAGGGGGCGGGGAGCAGTACTTC.

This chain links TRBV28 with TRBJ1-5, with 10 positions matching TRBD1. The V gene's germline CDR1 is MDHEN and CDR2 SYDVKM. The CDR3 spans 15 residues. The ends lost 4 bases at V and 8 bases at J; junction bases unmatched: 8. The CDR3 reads CASSSLTGGTEPQHF. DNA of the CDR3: TGTGCCAGCAGTTCCCTGACAGGGGGCACGGAGCCCCAGCATTTT.

CDR3 in DNA: TGTGCCACCGGATCCGGGACAGGTCGTCAGAATGAAAAACTGTTTTTT. The encoded protein is CATGSGTGRQNEKLFF. V gene TRBV15 combines with J gene TRBJ1-4; 8 positions match TRBD1. Germline CDR1 and CDR2: LNHNV and YYDKDF (reference sequence). This CDR3 is built from 16 residues. V was pared by 8 bases and J by 5 bases, with 13 bases of the junction left unmatched.

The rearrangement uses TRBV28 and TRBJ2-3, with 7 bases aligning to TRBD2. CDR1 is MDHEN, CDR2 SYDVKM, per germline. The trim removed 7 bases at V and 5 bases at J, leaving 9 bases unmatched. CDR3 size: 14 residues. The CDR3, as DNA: TGTGCCAGCATTCCCTCTGGGGGGGGAGATACGCAGTATTTT. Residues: CASIPSGGGDTQYF.

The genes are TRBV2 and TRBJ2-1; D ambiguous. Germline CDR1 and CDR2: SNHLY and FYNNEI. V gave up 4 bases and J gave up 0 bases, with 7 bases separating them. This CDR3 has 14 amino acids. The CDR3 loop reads CASSAWSSYNEQFF. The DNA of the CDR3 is TGTGCCAGCAGTGCGTGGAGCTCCTACAATGAGCAGTTCTTC.

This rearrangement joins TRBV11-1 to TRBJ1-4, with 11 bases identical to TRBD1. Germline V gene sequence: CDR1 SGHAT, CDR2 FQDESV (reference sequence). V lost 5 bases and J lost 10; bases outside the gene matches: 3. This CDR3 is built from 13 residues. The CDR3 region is CASSIGTGGKLFF. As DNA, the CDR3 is TGTGCCAGCAGCATTGGGACAGGGGGAAAACTGTTTTTT.

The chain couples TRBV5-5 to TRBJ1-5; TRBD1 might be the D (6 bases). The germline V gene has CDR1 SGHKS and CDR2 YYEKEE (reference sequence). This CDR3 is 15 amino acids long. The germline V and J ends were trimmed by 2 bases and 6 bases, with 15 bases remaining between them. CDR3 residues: CASSFSWGGGQPQHF. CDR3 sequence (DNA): TGTGCCAGCAGCTTCTCATGGGGAGGGGGTCAGCCCCAGCATTTT.

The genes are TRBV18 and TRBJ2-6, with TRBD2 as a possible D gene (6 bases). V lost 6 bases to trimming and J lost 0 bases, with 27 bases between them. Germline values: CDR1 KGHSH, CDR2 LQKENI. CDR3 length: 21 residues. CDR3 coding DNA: TGTGCCAGCTCCGGCGGAGGAGGGGCCCTAAAGGAAACCTCTGGGGCCAACGTCCTGACTTTC. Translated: CASSGGGGALKETSGANVLTF.

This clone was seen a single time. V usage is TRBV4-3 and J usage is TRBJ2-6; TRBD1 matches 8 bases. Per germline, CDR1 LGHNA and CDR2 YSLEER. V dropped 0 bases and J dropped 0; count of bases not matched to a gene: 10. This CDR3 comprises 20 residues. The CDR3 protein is CASSQDVGGTGNSGANVLTF. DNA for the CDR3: TGCGCCAGCAGCCAAGATGTAGGTGGGACAGGAAACTCTGGGGCCAACGTCCTGACTTTC.

The DNA of the CDR3 is TGTGCCAGCAGCTTTAGGGAGCGGGAGCGGTTTCGCAATGAGCAGTTCTTC. Translation: CASSFRERERFRNEQFF. V is TRBV5-6 and J is TRBJ2-1; TRBD2 agrees at 8 bases. The CDR3 is 17 amino acids. CDR1 and CDR2 from the germline V gene are SGHDT and YYEEEE. V gave up 2 bases and J gave up 6 bases; unmatched junction bases: 13.

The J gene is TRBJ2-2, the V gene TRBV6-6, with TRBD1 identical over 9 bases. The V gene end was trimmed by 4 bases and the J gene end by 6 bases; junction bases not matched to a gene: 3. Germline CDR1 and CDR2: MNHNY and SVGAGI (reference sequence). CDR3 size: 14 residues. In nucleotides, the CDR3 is TGTGCCAGCAGTTCCAGACAGGGGGCCGGGGAGCTGTTTTTT. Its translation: CASSSRQGAGELFF.

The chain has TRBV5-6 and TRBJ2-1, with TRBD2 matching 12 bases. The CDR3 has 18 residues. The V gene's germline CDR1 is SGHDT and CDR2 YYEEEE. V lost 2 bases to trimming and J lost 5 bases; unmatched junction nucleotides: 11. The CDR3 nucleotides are TGTGCCAGCAGCTTCCTAGCGGGAGGGCCTGGGTATAACAATGAGCAGTTCTTC. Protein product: CASSFLAGGPGYNNEQFF.

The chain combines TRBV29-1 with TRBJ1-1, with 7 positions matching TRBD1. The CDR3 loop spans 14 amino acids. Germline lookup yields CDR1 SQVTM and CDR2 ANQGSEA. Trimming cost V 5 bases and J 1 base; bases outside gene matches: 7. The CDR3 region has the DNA TGCAGCGTTCGACAGGACAGGAGGAACACTGAAGCTTTCTTT. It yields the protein CSVRQDRRNTEAFF. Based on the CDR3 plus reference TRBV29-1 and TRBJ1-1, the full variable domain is SAVISQKPSRDICQRGTSLTIQCQVDSQVTMMFWYRQQPGQSLTLIATANQGSEATYESGFVIDKFPISRPNLTFSTLTVSNMSPEDSSIYLCSVRQDRRNTEAFFGQGTRLTVV.